Listed here is a single T cell receptor (beta chain). Its antigen is as yet unknown. The data originate from a study of blood T cells in healthy people across ages. Next came a second PCR, run for about 7 to 12 cycles, which used a sample-barcoded 5' primer along with a J-beta primer mix. TCRdb reanalysed the 5' RACE reads using MiXCR and keeps one entry per CDR3 protein. The data hold around 2 million distinct CDR3 sequences, with about two fifths observed a single time. Germline V lookup: CDR1 LGHNA, CDR2 YSLEER. With 0 bases removed from V and 2 bases from J, the gap between germline ends came to 10 bases. The CDR3 is 15 residues long. Whole-study results and caveats: When set beside aged donors, long-lived donors presented more naive CD4+ cells and higher diversity. Age brought a roughly linear fall in TCR beta diversity measured per million T cells. With donor CMV status unknown, expanded clonotype changes were possibly confounded.

This receptor was taken from a human donor in good health. The rearrangement uses TRBV4-3 and TRBJ2-5, with D perhaps TRBD1 (6 bases). Sequenced input: blood. The CDR3 nucleotides are TGCGCCAGCAGCCAAGACCCGACAGGACAAGAGACCCAGTACTTC. Its translation: CASSQDPTGQETQYF.